This T cell receptor (beta chain) was retrieved from a study of blood T cell repertoires in COVID-19. Study as a whole: Italy, Spain and the United States were the sources of the convalescent and acute COVID-19 samples.

V lost 3 bases to trimming and J lost 3 bases; unmatched junction nucleotides: 4. Germline CDR1 reads LGHNA; CDR2 reads YSLEER. CDR3 size: 15 residues. This clone was seen only a few times. TCRdb's copy holds only in-frame clones and misses some; the assay was immunoSEQ multiplex PCR. The repertoire holds 200,000 or so clones, with 70% to 90% as singletons. The sequenced sample consisted of peripheral blood. The sequence derives from a man aged 70-80 years with active or convalescent COVID-19. The V and J genes are TRBV4-3 and TRBJ2-7; 11 bases are shared with TRBD2. The CDR3 DNA reads as TGCGCCAGCAGCCAGGTGGGGACTAGCGGCTACGAGCAGTACTTC. This translates into CASSQVGTSGYEQYF.